These 25 T cell receptor beta chains came from one sample sequenced in a study of blood T cell repertoires in COVID-19. Produced via immunoSEQ multiplex PCR; TCRdb's table is partial and in-frame only. The table records about 370,000 clones, 80% to 90% of them present only once. The sequenced sample was PBMCs or T cells enriched from blood (not recorded which). These receptors were collected from a man between 18 and 29 years old who had recovered from COVID-19.

This chain links TRBV30 with TRBJ1-6; D remains ambiguous. V shed 2 bases and J shed 3 bases, with 11 bases lying between them. This CDR3 has 15 residues. Germline assignment: CDR1 GTSNPN and CDR2 SVGIG (reference sequence). The DNA of the CDR3 is TGTGCCTGGAGTTACCGGAGGGACTATAATTCACCCCTCCACTTT. This sequence encodes CAWSYRRDYNSPLHF.

The chain has TRBV19 and TRBJ2-1; TRBD2 aligns across 8 bases. With V trimmed by 5 bases and J by 0 bases, 3 bases remained unmatched. CDR1 and CDR2 (germline): LNHDA, SQIVND (reference sequence). This CDR3 has 15 amino acids. The CDR3 reads CASSPSGSSYNEQFF. DNA for the CDR3: TGTGCCAGTAGTCCCAGCGGGAGCTCCTACAATGAGCAGTTCTTC.

The genes are TRBV28 and TRBJ1-1; TRBD1 matches 10 bases. This CDR3 spans 16 amino acids. V gave up 10 bases and J gave up 5 bases; unmatched junction bases: 16. The germline CDR1 and CDR2 sequences are MDHEN and SYDVKM. CDR3 DNA: TGTGCCACCAAGACCGGCTTACGACAGGGGGCTACTGAAGCTTTCTTT. This sequence encodes CATKTGLRQGATEAFF.

The chain uses TRBV19 and TRBJ2-1; the match to TRBD1 covers 7 bases. CDR1 is LNHDA and CDR2 is SQIVND in the germline V gene (reference sequence). The CDR3 has 14 residues. The J segment lost 9 bases and the V segment lost 5 bases, leaving 10 bases of the junction unmatched. CDR3 protein: CASSPGTVGGEQFF. The CDR3 region has the DNA TGTGCCAGTAGTCCCGGGACAGTCGGTGGTGAGCAGTTCTTC.

The chain combines TRBV5-4 with TRBJ1-4; no definite D call. From germline, CDR1 is SGHNT and CDR2 YYREEE (reference sequence). This CDR3 spans 14 amino acids. The germline V and J ends were trimmed by 1 base and 8 bases, with 12 bases remaining between them. The CDR3 here is CASSLKGVYEKLFF. DNA of the CDR3: TGTGCCAGCAGCTTGAAGGGAGTTTACGAAAAACTGTTTTTT.

This chain joins TRBV29-1 and TRBJ1-2; 7 bases line up with TRBD1. Trimming removed 7 bases from V and 1 base from J; junction bases left unmatched: 9. Per germline, CDR1 SQVTM and CDR2 ANQGSEA. This CDR3 has 14 residues. CDR3 loop: CSAAGGSNNYGYTF. As DNA, the CDR3 is TGCAGCGCGGCAGGGGGATCTAATAACTATGGCTACACCTTC. The variable domain in full, completed from reference TRBV29-1 and TRBJ1-2, reads SAVISQKPSRDICQRGTSLTIQCQVDSQVTMMFWYRQQPGQSLTLIATANQGSEATYESGFVIDKFPISRPNLTFSTLTVSNMSPEDSSIYLCSAAGGSNNYGYTFGSGTRLTVV.

This clone has more than one count but fewer than ten. The chain employs TRBV25-1 and TRBJ1-2; D uncertain. Germline CDR1 reads MGHDK; CDR2 reads SYGVNS. Trimming left V 4 bases short and J 8 bases short, with 8 bases between. The CDR3 length is 11 residues. The CDR3 is CASSGVWGYTF. CDR3 nucleotides: TGTGCCAGCAGTGGAGTGTGGGGCTACACCTTC.

The chain combines TRBV6-5 with TRBJ1-2; 7 positions agree with TRBD1. The germline CDR1 and CDR2 sequences are MNHEY and SVGAGI. The CDR3 covers 15 residues. The trim removed 4 bases at V and 6 bases at J, leaving 11 bases unmatched. CDR3 nucleotide sequence: TGTGCCAGCAGTTTCGACAGGGAAATCATTCATGGCTACACCTTC. Translation gives CASSFDREIIHGYTF.

The CDR3 sequence: CASSLETGGVWDTIYF. CDR3 bases: TGCGCCAGCAGCTTGGAGACAGGGGGCGTATGGGACACCATATATTTT. The chain joins TRBV5-1 to TRBJ1-3, with 10 bases matching TRBD1. The CDR3 totals 16 residues. Germline V gene data show CDR1 as SGHRS and CDR2 as YFSETQ. The ends lost 0 bases at V and 8 bases at J; junction bases unmatched: 8.

The chain employs TRBV19 and TRBJ2-7; 8 nucleotides line up with TRBD1. After removal of 3 bases from V and 5 bases from J, the junction contained 9 bases not matched to a gene. The CDR3 contains 15 residues. Per germline, CDR1 LNHDA and CDR2 SQIVND (reference sequence). For the CDR3, the DNA is TGTGCCAGTAGTATGGTTCCAGGCAGGGGGCACGAGCAGTACTTC. Its protein is CASSMVPGRGHEQYF.

The chain recombines TRBV2 with TRBJ1-2; D remains ambiguous. Germline values: CDR1 SNHLY, CDR2 FYNNEI. The CDR3 is made up of 14 amino acids. Trimming pared 1 base from V and 2 bases from J, leaving 8 bases between. The CDR3 sequence is CASSEGGGNYGYTF. The DNA of the CDR3 is TGTGCCAGCAGTGAAGGAGGTGGAAACTATGGCTACACCTTC.

The rearrangement joins TRBV5-1 to TRBJ2-7; D call uncertain. This CDR3 region has 13 residues. The V and J ends lost 0 bases and 4 bases respectively, with 8 bases between them. From germline, CDR1 is SGHRS and CDR2 YFSETQ. The CDR3 nucleotides are TGCGCCAGCAGCTTGGGTATACTATACGAGCAGTACTTC. Its protein product is CASSLGILYEQYF.

This chain connects TRBV6-1 to TRBJ2-1; 8 nucleotides agree with TRBD1. The germline CDR1 and CDR2 sequences are MNHNS and SASEGT. Unmatched junction bases numbered 6, after V lost 2 bases and J lost 0 bases. The CDR3 has 17 residues. CDR3 sequence: CASSERGTGGSYNEQFF. Written as DNA, the CDR3 is TGTGCCAGCAGTGAACGTGGCACAGGGGGCTCCTACAATGAGCAGTTCTTC.

In DNA form, the CDR3 reads TGTGCCAGCTCACCTACATCCGGGGGTTCTCCCCCTGAAGCTTTCTTT. Translating it yields CASSPTSGGSPPEAFF. V gene TRBV18 combines with J gene TRBJ1-1; weak D call: TRBD1 (5 bases). The CDR3 runs to 16 residues. Between the trimmed V and J ends, which lost 3 bases and 6 bases, there was a span of 20 bases. Germline V gene data show CDR1 as KGHSH and CDR2 as LQKENI.

This rearrangement joins TRBV11-1 to TRBJ2-7; 7 bases are a match to TRBD1. J gave up 5 bases and V 3 bases, and 4 bases lay outside the gene matches. The CDR3 runs 13 residues. Germline V gene data show CDR1 as SGHAT and CDR2 as FQDESV (reference sequence). CDR3 coding DNA: TGTGCCAGCAGCTTGCACAGGGGAAACGAGCAGTACTTC. Translation gives CASSLHRGNEQYF.

The chain recombines TRBV11-3 with TRBJ2-1; 8 positions agree with TRBD2. Trimming removed 5 bases from V and 4 bases from J; junction bases left unmatched: 10. This CDR3 has 16 residues. Germline V gene lookup returns CDR1 SGHNT and CDR2 YENEEA. The CDR3 DNA reads as TGTGCCAGCAGCGCCCACGGTAGCGGGGTATACAATGAGCAGTTCTTC. Encoded protein: CASSAHGSGVYNEQFF.

V gene TRBV27 combines with J gene TRBJ2-2; 7 bases are shared with TRBD1. CDR1 and CDR2 (germline): MNHEY, SMNVEV (reference sequence). Trimming at V came to 5 bases and at J to 2 bases, leaving 5 bases not matched to a gene. This CDR3 contains 15 residues. This CDR3 reads CASSPGTENTGELFF. The CDR3 region has the DNA TGTGCCAGCAGTCCCGGGACAGAAAACACCGGGGAGCTGTTTTTT.

The chain employs TRBV6-4 and TRBJ1-2; tentatively, D is TRBD1 (6 bases). The CDR3 covers 12 residues. The germline V and J ends were trimmed by 10 bases and 7 bases, with 16 bases remaining between them. CDR1 MRHNA and CDR2 SNTAGT come from the germline V gene. The CDR3 region is CATPRRGSGYTF. The CDR3 DNA follows: TGTGCCACCCCTCGAAGGGGGAGTGGCTACACCTTC.

Here the CDR3 reads CSAPGLPSSYNEQFF. CDR3 bases: TGCAGCGCCCCGGGACTCCCAAGCTCCTACAATGAGCAGTTCTTC. This sequence joins TRBV29-1 and TRBJ2-1; a possible D gene is TRBD2 (6 bases). This CDR3 is built from 15 residues. V lost 7 bases and J lost 0, with 16 bases in between. Per the germline V gene, CDR1 is SQVTM and CDR2 is ANQGSEA.

This clone was found once. The V and J genes are TRBV7-8 and TRBJ1-1; unclear D gene. V lost 5 bases to trimming and J lost 2 bases, with 15 bases between them. CDR1 and CDR2 (germline): SGHVS, FQNEAQ. There are 15 residues in the CDR3. CDR3 DNA: TGTGCCAGCAGCGGGAGAGCGACCCCAAACACTGAAGCTTTCTTT. This gives the protein CASSGRATPNTEAFF.

J is TRBJ2-3 and V is TRBV3-1 (or the pseudogene TRBV3-2); TRBD2 matches 7 bases. Losses at the gene ends were 4 bases for V and 2 bases for J; bases not matched to a gene: 3. CDR3 length: 14 amino acids. In germline, CDR1 is LGHDT, CDR2 YNNKEL (reference sequence). CDR3: CASSPRLATDTQYF. The CDR3 bases are TGTGCCAGCAGCCCCAGACTAGCCACAGATACGCAGTATTTT.

The chain combines TRBV29-1 with TRBJ1-1; D is unresolved. Germline V gives CDR1 SQVTM, CDR2 ANQGSEA. Trimming took off 3 bases at V and 5 bases at J, with 10 bases between the two ends. The CDR3 is made up of 12 amino acids. The CDR3 loop is CSVEGRKTEAFF. In DNA form, the CDR3 reads TGCAGCGTTGAGGGGAGAAAGACTGAAGCTTTCTTT.

The chain is built from TRBV7-2 and TRBJ1-1, with D tentatively TRBD1 (5 bases). V lost 1 base and J 6 bases, leaving 12 bases between the germline ends. The V gene's germline CDR1 is SGHTA and CDR2 FQGNSA. The CDR3 is 14 amino acids. The DNA for the CDR3 is TGTGCCAGCAGCTTAGGGCCCGGGGGGGCTGAAGCTTTCTTT. Translation: CASSLGPGGAEAFF.

The V gene is TRBV5-5, the J gene TRBJ2-7, with 7 bases fitting TRBD1. This CDR3 comprises 14 residues. The germline V gene encodes CDR1 SGHKS and CDR2 YYEKEE (reference sequence). Trimming took 4 bases from V and 4 from J; bases not matched to a gene: 8. In nucleotides, the CDR3 is TGTGCCAGCAGCCAAAGAGGGGGCGCGTACGAGCAGTACTTC. This sequence encodes CASSQRGGAYEQYF.

This chain connects TRBV19 to TRBJ2-1; 12 positions agree with TRBD2. Germline values: CDR1 LNHDA, CDR2 SQIVND (reference sequence). After removal of 3 bases from V and 6 bases from J, the junction contained 3 bases not matched to a gene. The CDR3 is made up of 15 amino acids. The CDR3 DNA follows: TGTGCCAGTAGTATTCTAGCGGGGGGGAGCAATGAGCAGTTCTTC. This codes for CASSILAGGSNEQFF.